The following is a T cell receptor beta chain sequence with its context. Its specificity is unknown. The V and J ends lost 3 bases and 7 bases, in that order; junction bases with no gene match: 13. Per germline, CDR1 SGHNT and CDR2 YYREEE (reference sequence). The CDR3 covers 17 residues. Profiling relied on immunoSEQ multiplex PCR, and the TCRdb table lists in-frame clones only, not all of them. This sample carries about 20,000 clones, approximately 85% of them seen once, and the ten largest clones take 45% to 60%. This sample was taken from a study of OX40 agonist ivuxolimab in advanced cancers. Study as a whole: Across the patients, intravenous ivuxolimab was delivered every 2 weeks at 0.01 to 10 mg/kg. Participants, 75% to 85% male, averaged 60 years of age, ranging from about 20 to 80. Three dose-escalation patients had partial responses: one with hepatocellular carcinoma and two with cutaneous melanoma.

Study-wide findings and caveats: Dosing at 0.1 to 3.0 mg/kg was accompanied by clonal expansion of CD4+ and CD8+ blood T cells by week 6.

This specimen consisted of CD4+ or CD8+ T cells sorted from blood, obtained in a trial of the OX40 agonist ivuxolimab. The receptor comes from an adult with an advanced solid tumor such as melanoma, head and neck, liver or kidney cancer. This rearrangement joins TRBV5-4 to TRBJ1-4; 9 positions agree with TRBD1. CDR3 in amino acids: CASSSSTYRGPGEKLFF. As DNA, the CDR3 is TGTGCCAGCAGCTCAAGTACTTACAGGGGGCCGGGTGAAAAACTGTTTTTT. Drawing the rest from reference TRBV5-4 and TRBJ1-4, the complete variable domain is ETGVTQSPTHLIKTRGQQVTLRCSSQSGHNTVSWYQQALGQGPQFIFQYYREEENGRGNFPPRFSGLQFPNYSSELNVNALELDDSALYLCASSSSTYRGPGEKLFFGSGTQLSVL.